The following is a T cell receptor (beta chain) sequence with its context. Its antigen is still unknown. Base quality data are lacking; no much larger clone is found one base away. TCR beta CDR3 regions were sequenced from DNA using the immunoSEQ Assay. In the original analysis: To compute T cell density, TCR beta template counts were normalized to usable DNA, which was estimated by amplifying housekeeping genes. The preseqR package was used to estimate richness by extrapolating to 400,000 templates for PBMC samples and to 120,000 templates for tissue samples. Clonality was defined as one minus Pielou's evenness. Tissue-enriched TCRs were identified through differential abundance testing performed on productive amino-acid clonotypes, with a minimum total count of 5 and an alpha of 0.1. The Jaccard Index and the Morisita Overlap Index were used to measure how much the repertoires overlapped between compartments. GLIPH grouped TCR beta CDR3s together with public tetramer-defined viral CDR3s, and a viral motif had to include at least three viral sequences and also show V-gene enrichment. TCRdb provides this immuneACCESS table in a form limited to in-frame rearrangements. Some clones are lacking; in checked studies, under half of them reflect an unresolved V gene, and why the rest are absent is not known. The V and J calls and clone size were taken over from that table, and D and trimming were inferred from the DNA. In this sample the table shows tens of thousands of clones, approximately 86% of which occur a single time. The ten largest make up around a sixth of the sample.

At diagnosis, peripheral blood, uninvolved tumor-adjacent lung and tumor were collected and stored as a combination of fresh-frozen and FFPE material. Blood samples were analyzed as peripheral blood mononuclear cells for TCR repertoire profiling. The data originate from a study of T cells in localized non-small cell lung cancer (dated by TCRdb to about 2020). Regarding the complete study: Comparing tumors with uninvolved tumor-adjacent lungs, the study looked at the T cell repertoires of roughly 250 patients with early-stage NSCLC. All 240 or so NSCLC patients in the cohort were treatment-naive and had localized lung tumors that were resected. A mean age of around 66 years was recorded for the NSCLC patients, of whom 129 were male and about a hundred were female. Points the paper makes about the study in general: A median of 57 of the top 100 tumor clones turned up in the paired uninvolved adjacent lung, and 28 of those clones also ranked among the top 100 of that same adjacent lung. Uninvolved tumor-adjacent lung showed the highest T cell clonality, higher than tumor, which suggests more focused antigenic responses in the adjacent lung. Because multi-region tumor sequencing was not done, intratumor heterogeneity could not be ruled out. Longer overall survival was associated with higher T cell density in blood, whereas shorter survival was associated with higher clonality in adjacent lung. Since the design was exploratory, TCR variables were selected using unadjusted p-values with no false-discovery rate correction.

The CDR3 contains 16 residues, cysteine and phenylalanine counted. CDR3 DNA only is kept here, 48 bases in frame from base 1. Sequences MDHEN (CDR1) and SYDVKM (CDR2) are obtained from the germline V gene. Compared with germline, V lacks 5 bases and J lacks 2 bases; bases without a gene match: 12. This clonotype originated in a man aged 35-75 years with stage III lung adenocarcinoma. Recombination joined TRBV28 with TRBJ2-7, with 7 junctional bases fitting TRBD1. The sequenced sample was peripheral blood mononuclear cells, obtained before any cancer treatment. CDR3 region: CASSPTGVERAYEQYF. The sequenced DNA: TGTGCCAGCAGTCCTACAGGGGTTGAACGCGCCTACGAGCAGTACTTC.